This TCR beta chain originates from a study of T cells after yellow fever vaccination. Overall study findings and caveats: A limited proportion of clonotypes was detected within both the CD4 and CD8 compartments. By day 5 rather than day 15, the secondary response had peaked, though it was weaker.

Worth noting for this clonotype: The antigen remains undetermined.

The CDR3 is 15 amino acids. The germline V gene encodes CDR1 KGHSH and CDR2 LQKENI. The junction had 5 bases not matched to a gene; V was cut back by 3 bases and J by 5 bases. The 5'RACE template-switching step produced TCR cDNA and added a universal primer site and UMIs. TCRdb itself ran the 5' RACE reads through MiXCR, one entry per CDR3 protein. Of roughly 300,000 distinct CDR3 sequences in the sample, around 6.8% are singletons; the top ten hold 18%. The chain has TRBV18 and TRBJ2-1; 9 bases are a match to TRBD1. The sequencing used PBMCs, collected about 49 days after the first yellow fever vaccination. This sequence was found in a man aged 18 to 30 who received the YFV17D yellow fever vaccine. This chain's CDR3 is CASSPGQGTNNEQFF. CDR3 coding DNA: TGTGCCAGCTCACCGGGACAGGGAACCAACAATGAGCAGTTCTTC. The full variable domain, in which reference TRBV18 and TRBJ2-1 provide the parts outside the CDR3, is NAGVMQNPRHLVRRRGQEARLRCSPMKGHSHVYWYRQLPEEGLKFMVYLQKENIIDESGMPKERFSAEFPKEGPSILRIQQVVRGDSAAYFCASSPGQGTNNEQFFGPGTRLTVL.